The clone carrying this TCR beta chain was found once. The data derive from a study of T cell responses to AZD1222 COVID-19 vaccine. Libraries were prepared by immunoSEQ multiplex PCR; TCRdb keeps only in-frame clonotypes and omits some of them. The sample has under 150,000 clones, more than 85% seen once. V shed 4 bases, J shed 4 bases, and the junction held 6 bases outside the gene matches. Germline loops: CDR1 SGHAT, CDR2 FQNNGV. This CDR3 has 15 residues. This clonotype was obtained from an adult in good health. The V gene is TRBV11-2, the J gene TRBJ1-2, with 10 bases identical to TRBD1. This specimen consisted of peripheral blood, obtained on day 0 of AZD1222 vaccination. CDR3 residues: CASSSWDRGFYGYTF. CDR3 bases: TGTGCCAGCAGCTCCTGGGACAGGGGATTCTATGGCTACACCTTC. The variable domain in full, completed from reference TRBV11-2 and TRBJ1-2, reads EAGVAQSPRYKIIEKRQSVAFWCNPISGHATLYWYQQILGQGPKLLIQFQNNGVVDDSQLPKDRFSAERLKGVDSTLKIQPAKLEDSAVYLCASSSWDRGFYGYTFGSGTRLTVV.